The entry below describes one T cell receptor (beta chain). Antigen: not known. The sample originates from a study of T cell responses to AZD1222 COVID-19 vaccine. Broader study findings: Seropositive at baseline were only a handful of AZD1222 recipients.

The CDR3 consists of 21 residues. Trimming cost V 0 bases and J 0 bases; bases outside gene matches: 17. Germline V CDR1 and CDR2: SNHLY, FYNNEI. Clones were sequenced by immunoSEQ multiplex PCR, and TCRdb holds only the in-frame ones, with some missing. The sample gives 65,000 to 85,000 clones, 80% of which show up once; roughly 13% is in the top ten. The sequencing here drew on peripheral blood, taken 28 days after the second AZD1222 dose. The chain employs TRBV2 and TRBJ2-7; 10 bases map to TRBD2. The clonotype was recovered from an adult who received the AZD1222 COVID-19 vaccine. In nucleotides, the CDR3 is TGTGCCAGCAGTGAAGCGCAGAAGGGAGCTAGCGGGGGCTACAGCTCCTACGAGCAGTACTTC. It yields the protein CASSEAQKGASGGYSSYEQYF.